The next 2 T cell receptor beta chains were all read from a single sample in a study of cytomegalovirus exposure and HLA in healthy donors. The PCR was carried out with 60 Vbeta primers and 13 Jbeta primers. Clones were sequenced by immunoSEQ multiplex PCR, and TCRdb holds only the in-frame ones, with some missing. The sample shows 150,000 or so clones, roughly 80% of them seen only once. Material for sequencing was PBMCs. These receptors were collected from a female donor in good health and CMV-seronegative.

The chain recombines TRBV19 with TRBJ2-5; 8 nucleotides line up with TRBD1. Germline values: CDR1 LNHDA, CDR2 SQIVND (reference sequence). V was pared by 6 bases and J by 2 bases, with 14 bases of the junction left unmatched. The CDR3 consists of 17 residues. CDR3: CASSPSRQGSLQETQYF. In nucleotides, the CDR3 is TGTGCCAGTAGCCCCAGCAGACAGGGGTCATTACAAGAGACCCAGTACTTC.

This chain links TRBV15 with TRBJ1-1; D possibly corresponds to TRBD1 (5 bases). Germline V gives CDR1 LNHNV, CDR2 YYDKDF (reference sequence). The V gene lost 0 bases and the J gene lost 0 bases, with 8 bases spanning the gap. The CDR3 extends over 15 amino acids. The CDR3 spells CATSRDGGVNTEAFF. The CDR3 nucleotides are TGTGCCACCAGCAGAGATGGGGGGGTGAACACTGAAGCTTTCTTT.